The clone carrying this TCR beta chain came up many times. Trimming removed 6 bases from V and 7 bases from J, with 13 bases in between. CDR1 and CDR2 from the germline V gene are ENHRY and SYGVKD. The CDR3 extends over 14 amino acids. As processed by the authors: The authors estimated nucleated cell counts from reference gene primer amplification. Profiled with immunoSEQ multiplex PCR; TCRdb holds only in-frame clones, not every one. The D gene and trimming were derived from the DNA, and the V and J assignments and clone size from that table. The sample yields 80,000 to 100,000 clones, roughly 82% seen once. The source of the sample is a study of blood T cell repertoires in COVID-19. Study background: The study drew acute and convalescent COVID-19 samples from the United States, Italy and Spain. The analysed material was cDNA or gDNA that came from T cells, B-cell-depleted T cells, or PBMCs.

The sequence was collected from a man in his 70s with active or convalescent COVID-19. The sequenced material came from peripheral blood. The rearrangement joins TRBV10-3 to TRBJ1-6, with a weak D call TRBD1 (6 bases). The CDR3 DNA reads TGTGCCATCAGCTCGGACAGCCAGAATTCACCCCTCCACTTT. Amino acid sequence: CAISSDSQNSPLHF.